This TCR beta chain is from a study of blood T cell repertoires in COVID-19. Study in general: Acute-phase and convalescent COVID-19 samples originated in the United States, Italy and Spain. PBMCs, B-cell-depleted T cells, or T cells provided the cDNA or gDNA that made up the material.

In the source study's methods: Amplification of reference gene primers provided the estimated nucleated cell counts. Repertoires were generated with immunoSEQ multiplex PCR, while TCRdb's copy carries only in-frame clones and drops some. V and J calls and clone size are copied from that table; D and trimming were computed from the DNA. The top ten hold over 2.5% of the sample, which has approximately 150,000 clones, around 83% seen once. Trimming removed 4 bases at V and 0 bases at J, with 13 bases between. CDR3 length: 16 amino acids. CDR1 is MDHEN, CDR2 SYDVKM, per germline. The sequence was collected from a human donor with acute or convalescent COVID-19. The donor label of this sample is uncertain. Specimen: peripheral blood. The chain links TRBV28 to TRBJ1-5, with D uncertain. CDR3: CASSSSRVYSNQPQHF. The CDR3 coding sequence is TGTGCCAGCAGTTCAAGCCGGGTTTATAGCAATCAGCCCCAGCATTTT.